The text below deals with one T cell receptor beta chain. The data were taken from a study of blood T cell repertoires in COVID-19. V gave up 10 bases and J gave up 5 bases, with 24 bases separating them. CDR1 ENHRY and CDR2 SYGVKD come from the germline V gene. The CDR3 runs to 16 residues. Using immunoSEQ multiplex PCR, the repertoire was profiled, and TCRdb retains in-frame clones only, with some absent. The sample holds 240,000 or so clones, about four fifths seen once. Sequencing was performed on peripheral blood. The sequence was collected from a young man who had recovered from COVID-19. The gene calls are TRBV10-3 and TRBJ2-1; D possibly corresponds to TRBD1 (5 bases). CDR3 amino acids: CASQDGVGASNNEQFF. The DNA of the CDR3 is TGTGCCAGCCAAGATGGAGTAGGGGCTTCAAACAATGAGCAGTTCTTC.